Ten or more counts support the clone carrying this TCR beta chain. As yet, its antigen is unknown. In each sample, at least 7 million PBMCs were isolated. CDR3 length: 13 residues. Trimming removed 0 bases from V and 12 bases from J, with 14 bases in between. The germline CDR1 and CDR2 sequences are LNHNV and YYDKDF (reference sequence). A J-beta primer mix and a sample-barcoded 5' primer were used in a second PCR of roughly 6 to 11 cycles. TCRdb re-derived calls from the 5' RACE reads in MiXCR, one entry per CDR3 protein. The sample has about 650,000 distinct CDR3 sequences, 32% seen once. The data were taken from a study of blood T cells in healthy people across ages. Study findings and constraints: Diversity figures based on one million T cells were deemed too low.

The chain joins TRBV15 to TRBJ1-2, with D tentatively TRBD1 (5 bases). This TCR came from a woman over 75 in good health. The sequenced sample consisted of blood. CDR3 loop: CATSRDPSRGDTF. The DNA of the CDR3 is TGTGCCACCAGCAGAGATCCGTCCAGAGGGGACACCTTC.